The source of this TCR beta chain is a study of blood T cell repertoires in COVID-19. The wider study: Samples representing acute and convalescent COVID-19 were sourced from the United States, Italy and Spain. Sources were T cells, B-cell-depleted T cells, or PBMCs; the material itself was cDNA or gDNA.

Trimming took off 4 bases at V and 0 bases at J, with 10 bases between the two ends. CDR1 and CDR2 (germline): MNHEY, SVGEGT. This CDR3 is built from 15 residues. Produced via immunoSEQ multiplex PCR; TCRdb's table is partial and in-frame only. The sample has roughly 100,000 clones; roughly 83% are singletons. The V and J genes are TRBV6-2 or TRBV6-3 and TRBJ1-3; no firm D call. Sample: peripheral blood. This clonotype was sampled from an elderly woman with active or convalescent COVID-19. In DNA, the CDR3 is TGTGCCAGCAGTTCGCACACGTTCTCTGGAAACACCATATATTTT. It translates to CASSSHTFSGNTIYF.